The rows below give T cell receptor beta chains drawn from one sample of a study of T cell responses to AZD1222 COVID-19 vaccine. The table came from immunoSEQ multiplex PCR; TCRdb's copy has only in-frame clones and leaves some out. Of roughly 200,000 clones listed, 88% are singletons. This specimen consisted of peripheral blood, obtained on day 0 of AZD1222 vaccination. Receptors originate from an adult in good health. CDR3s include the opening cysteine and the closing phenylalanine or tryptophan. D genes are given only for firm matches. The size of a clone is reported for some rows only, either as once, few or many, or as a class for expanded clones.

d_call	clone_size	v_call	j_call	cdr3_nt	cdr3_aa
-	-	TRBV7-8	TRBJ1-5	TGTGCCAGCAGCGTCTCCGGGACAAGTCAGCCCCAGCATTTT	CASSVSGTSQPQHF
TRBD2	-	TRBV7-6	TRBJ2-7	TGTGCCAGCAGCCGTGGTGGGACTAATTACGAGCAGTACTTC	CASSRGGTNYEQYF
-	-	TRBV21-1	TRBJ1-4	TGTGCCCCTGGAACCTCCGAGACAGGCGGAAATGAAAAACTGTTTTTT	CAPGTSETGGNEKLFF
-	-	TRBV6-5	TRBJ1-1	TGTGCCAGCAGTCTTGACAACCTCAGGGGAGCTTTCTTT	CASSLDNLRGAFF
-	-	TRBV2	TRBJ2-1	TGTGCCAGCAGCCTGGATGGCCCCTACAATGAGCAGTTCTTC	CASSLDGPYNEQFF
-	-	TRBV6-5	TRBJ2-4	TGTGCCAGCAGTTCCTTAGCCAAAAACATTCAGTACTTC	CASSSLAKNIQYF
TRBD2	-	TRBV5-6	TRBJ2-5	TGTGCCAGCAGCATTGGGCCGACTAGCGGGCGAGAGACCCAGTACTTC	CASSIGPTSGRETQYF
-	once	TRBV4-1	TRBJ1-5	TGCGCCAGCAGCCAAGGAGACAGTCCGGGTCAGCCCCAGCATTTT	CASSQGDSPGQPQHF
TRBD2	-	TRBV7-3	TRBJ2-3	TGTGCCAGCAGCTTACGGGGGGGCACAGATACGCAGTATTTT	CASSLRGGTDTQYF
TRBD2	-	TRBV3-1/TRBV3-2	TRBJ2-7	TGTGCCAGCAGCCAAGCTAGCGGGGGCGAGCAGTACTTC	CASSQASGGEQYF
-	-	TRBV5-6	TRBJ1-1	TGTGCCAGCAGCATACCAGGTGAAGCTTTCTTT	CASSIPGEAFF
-	-	TRBV11-3	TRBJ2-7	TGTGCCAGCAGCTTAGATGCCTCGCGCGAGCAGTACTTC	CASSLDASREQYF
-	-	TRBV5-3	TRBJ2-7	TGTGCCAGAAGCTTGGAGGGCGAATCCTCCTACGAGCAGTACTTC	CARSLEGESSYEQYF
-	-	TRBV27	TRBJ1-1	TGTGCCAGCTCTAACGGGGGGAGGACTGAAGCTTTCTTT	CASSNGGRTEAFF
TRBD1	-	TRBV2	TRBJ2-7	TGTGCCAGCAGTGATTTGGGAACAGGGGTCTACGAGCAGTACTTC	CASSDLGTGVYEQYF
-	-	TRBV9	TRBJ1-3	TGTGCCAGCAGCGCCCGAGGGGATCTAAGCTCTGGAAACACCATATATTTT	CASSARGDLSSGNTIYF
TRBD1	-	TRBV7-3	TRBJ2-2	TGTGCCAGCAGCCACGGACAGGGGTACACCGGGGAGCTGTTTTTT	CASSHGQGYTGELFF
-	-	TRBV7-2	TRBJ1-3	TGTGCCAGCAGCACGCCGGGACTGCTCTCTGGAAACACCATATATTTT	CASSTPGLLSGNTIYF
TRBD1	-	TRBV27	TRBJ1-2	TGTGCCAGCAGTCCAAGGACAGGGCTGCAGTACACCTTC	CASSPRTGLQYTF
-	-	TRBV11-1	TRBJ2-1	TGTGCCAGCAGCTTAAGGGCAGCCTACAATGAGCAGTTCTTC	CASSLRAAYNEQFF
-	once	TRBV6-2/TRBV6-3	TRBJ2-7	TGTGCCAGCAGTCGGGGAGGCGAGCAGTACTTC	CASSRGGEQYF
TRBD1	-	TRBV27	TRBJ1-2	TGTGCCAGCTCAGGGACAGCTAACTATGGCTACACCTTC	CASSGTANYGYTF
TRBD1	-	TRBV7-6	TRBJ2-2	TGTGCCAGCAGCCCACGGACAGGGGAGAACACCGGGGAGCTGTTTTTT	CASSPRTGENTGELFF
-	-	TRBV27	TRBJ1-2	TGTGCCAGCAGTTTATCCTTCCGGTCAAACTATGGCTACACCTTC	CASSLSFRSNYGYTF
-	-	TRBV15	TRBJ2-5	TGTGCCACCAGCAGAGATCTTGGGGAGACCCAGTACTTC	CATSRDLGETQYF
-	-	TRBV14	TRBJ1-1	TGTGCCAGCCGCCGAGCTTTCTTT	CASRRAFF
-	-	TRBV2	TRBJ2-5	TGTGCCAGCAGTGAAGCGCTTGGGGGAGAGACCCAGTACTTC	CASSEALGGETQYF
TRBD2	-	TRBV28	TRBJ2-3	TGTGCCAGCAGTAGCGGGGGCCTTCTCAGCACAGATACGCAGTATTTT	CASSSGGLLSTDTQYF
-	-	TRBV4-2	TRBJ2-5	TGTGCCAGCAGCCACGGGGGTACCCAGTACTTC	CASSHGGTQYF
-	-	TRBV7-2	TRBJ2-1	TGTGCCAGCAGCTTAATGCCCAGCTCCTACAATGAGCAGTTCTTC	CASSLMPSSYNEQFF
-	-	TRBV4-1	TRBJ2-6	TGCGCCAGCAGCCAAGATTTCGGTGGGGCCGGGGCCAACGTCCTGACTTTC	CASSQDFGGAGANVLTF
TRBD1	-	TRBV9	TRBJ2-4	TGTGCCAGCAGCCACAGGGGTGAAAACATTCAGTACTTC	CASSHRGENIQYF
-	-	TRBV5-8	TRBJ1-1	TGTGCCAGCAGCTTGGCCTCGGCGAACACTGAAGCTTTCTTT	CASSLASANTEAFF
TRBD1	-	TRBV5-1	TRBJ2-3	TGCGCCAGCAGCTTGGGTACAGGGGGCCGCACAGATACGCAGTATTTT	CASSLGTGGRTDTQYF
TRBD1	-	TRBV12-5	TRBJ2-1	TGTGCTAGTGGTTTGGTAATTGGGGACAGGCAGTGGGGAGTTGAGCAGTTCTTC	CASGLVIGDRQWGVEQFF
-	-	TRBV6-1	TRBJ2-7	TGTGCCAGCAGTGAAGGATCCCGGGCTAACGAGCAGTACTTC	CASSEGSRANEQYF
-	-	TRBV4-1	TRBJ2-2	TGCGCCAGCAGCCACCGAACCCGGACAGATGCGAACACCGGGGAGCTGTTTTTT	CASSHRTRTDANTGELFF
TRBD2	-	TRBV7-3	TRBJ2-5	TGTGCCAGCAGCTTAATAGCGGGCCAGTCGACCCAGTACTTC	CASSLIAGQSTQYF
-	once	TRBV28	TRBJ2-6	TGTGCCAGCAGTATTCGGCTCAGGGCAGGTTATTCTGGGGCCAACGTCCTGACTTTC	CASSIRLRAGYSGANVLTF
-	-	TRBV7-9	TRBJ1-2	TGTGCCAGCAGCTCACCCCACAGGGTGGCCCGGGATGGCTACACCTTC	CASSSPHRVARDGYTF
-	-	TRBV27	TRBJ2-3	TGTGCCAGCAGCTCCATCTTGACAGGGGATAGTAGCGGGTCCCTCTATTTT	CASSSILTGDSSGSLYF
TRBD2	-	TRBV3-1/TRBV3-2	TRBJ2-5	TGTGCCACTCGGACTAGCGGGGGAGAGACCCAGTACTTC	CATRTSGGETQYF
-	few	TRBV4-1	TRBJ1-1	TGCGCCAGCAGCCAAGGAGGTGAGCGGGACACTGAAGCTTTCTTT	CASSQGGERDTEAFF
TRBD1	-	TRBV28	TRBJ1-2	TGTGCCAGCAGTTTAGTGGGCGGAGGGGGCAGGGGCTACACCTTC	CASSLVGGGGRGYTF
TRBD2	-	TRBV4-1	TRBJ2-5	TGCGCCAGCAGCCAAGTCGGCTCGACTAGCGGGGGAGAGACCCAGTACTTC	CASSQVGSTSGGETQYF
-	-	TRBV10-3	TRBJ1-1	TGTGCCACGACCCGGACGGGAAACACTGAAGCTTTCTTT	CATTRTGNTEAFF
-	-	TRBV7-9	TRBJ2-7	TGTGCCAGCAGTTCTGTGAGCTCCTACGAGCAGTACTTC	CASSSVSSYEQYF
TRBD1	-	TRBV24-1	TRBJ1-5	TGTGCCACCAGTGATTGGACAGGGGATCAGCCCCAGCATTTT	CATSDWTGDQPQHF
-	once	TRBV19	TRBJ1-5	TGTGCCAGTAGTAACCCAGGGAAGGGGAGCAATCAGCCCCAGCATTTT	CASSNPGKGSNQPQHF
TRBD1	-	TRBV30	TRBJ1-2	TGTGCCTGGACCCCCCCCGGGACAGATTATGGCTACACCTTC	CAWTPPGTDYGYTF
-	-	TRBV7-3	TRBJ1-1	TGTGCCAGCAGCGAACAGTCGTACACTGAAGCTTTCTTT	CASSEQSYTEAFF